This T cell receptor beta chain is drawn from a study of T cell changes during pregnancy in multiple sclerosis. V gave up 1 base and J gave up 6 bases, with 10 bases separating them. Germline assignment: CDR1 SGHNT and CDR2 YENEEA. CDR3 length: 14 amino acids. Profiling relied on immunoSEQ multiplex PCR, and the TCRdb table lists in-frame clones only, not all of them. This table has around 56,000 clones, approximately 90% appearing once. This TCR derives from a female donor with multiple sclerosis, enrolled in a pregnancy study. V is TRBV11-3 and J is TRBJ2-1; D may be TRBD2 (5 bases). The input for sequencing was CD4+ T cells from peripheral blood mononuclear cells, taken in the first trimester of pregnancy. The CDR3 here is CASSLGLTGNEQFF. In DNA form, the CDR3 reads TGTGCCAGCAGCTTAGGACTAACGGGCAATGAGCAGTTCTTC. The full variable domain, rest sourced from reference TRBV11-3 and TRBJ2-1, is EAGVVQSPRYKIIEKKQPVAFWCNPISGHNTLYWYLQNLGQGPELLIRYENEEAVDDSQLPKDRFSAERLKGVDSTLKIQPAELGDSAVYLCASSLGLTGNEQFFGPGTRLTVL.